These 9 T cell receptor beta chains originate from one sample sequenced in a study of CD8 T cells in ankylosing spondylitis. Overall study findings and caveats: A TCR beta motif of about eight highly homologous variants seemed to mark ankylosing spondylitis blood.

A single record per CDR3 protein comes from TCRdb applying MiXCR to the 5' RACE reads. This sample has 650,000 to 800,000 distinct CDR3 sequences, with about 20% found just once. These receptors are not linked to any known antigen. Sequenced: blood, either unsorted or a sorted T cell fraction (not recorded which). Receptors were obtained from a male donor with ankylosing spondylitis.

The chain recombines TRBV7-9 with TRBJ2-1, with 7 bases identical to TRBD2. The V gene's germline CDR1 is SEHNR and CDR2 FQNEAQ (reference sequence). The junction had 6 bases not matched to a gene; V was cut back by 7 bases and J by 3 bases. The CDR3 sequence is 14 residues long. The CDR3 is CASNYREDYNEQFF. CDR3 sequence (DNA): TGTGCCAGCAACTACCGGGAGGACTACAATGAGCAGTTCTTC.

The V and J genes are TRBV11-2 and TRBJ2-3; tentative D call: TRBD1 (6 bases). V dropped 2 bases and J dropped 2 bases, with 20 bases sitting between them. Germline V CDR1 and CDR2: SGHAT, FQNNGV. The CDR3 sequence is 18 residues long. CDR3 region: CASSLLLAQGDTTDTQYF. For the CDR3, the DNA is TGTGCCAGCAGCTTACTTCTAGCACAGGGAGACACCACAGATACGCAGTATTTT.

This clonotype occurred a few times. The chain joins TRBV29-1 to TRBJ2-7; no clear D. Trimming left V 4 bases short and J 3 bases short, with 10 bases between. This CDR3 has 12 residues. CDR1 is SQVTM and CDR2 is ANQGSEA in the germline V gene. The CDR3 is CSVVGSLYEQYF. CDR3 DNA: TGCAGCGTTGTGGGCAGCCTCTACGAGCAGTACTTC.

The chain has TRBV20-1 and TRBJ2-7; 9 nucleotides line up with TRBD2. Germline loops: CDR1 DFQATT, CDR2 SNEGSKA (reference sequence). CDR3 length: 16 residues. J gave up 5 bases and V 0 bases, and 11 bases lay outside the gene matches. The CDR3 spells CSARDRRREGLNEQYF. CDR3 coding DNA: TGCAGTGCTAGAGATAGGAGGCGGGAGGGCCTAAACGAGCAGTACTTC.

This sequence joins TRBV4-1 and TRBJ2-1, with D possibly TRBD2 on 6 matching bases. The CDR3 spans 17 residues. From germline, CDR1 is MGHRA and CDR2 YSYEKL. V lost 4 bases to trimming and J lost 0 bases, with 16 bases between them. CDR3 region: CASSLVRDSTSYNEQFF. CDR3 in DNA: TGCGCCAGCAGCCTCGTTCGGGACTCTACCTCCTACAATGAGCAGTTCTTC.

Details on this clonotype: A much larger clone differs from this one at a single base, so this may be a read error. The chain uses TRBV5-1 and TRBJ1-6; no reliable D call. The V gene's germline CDR1 is SGHRS and CDR2 YFSETQ. This CDR3 region has 16 residues. V lost 5 bases, J lost 9 bases, and 21 bases lay in between. The CDR3 is CASSSNSEASGSPLHF. DNA of the CDR3: TGCGCCAGCAGTAGTAACTCCGAGGCCTCGGGTTCACCCCTCCACTTT.

This chain joins TRBV29-1 and TRBJ2-1; 8 bases match TRBD2. V lost 6 bases to trimming and J lost 8 bases; unmatched junction nucleotides: 15. This CDR3 contains 15 residues. CDR1 is SQVTM and CDR2 is ANQGSEA in the germline V gene. The CDR3 bases are TGCAGCGTGGGTGATATCCTTAGCGGGGTCCATGAGCAGTTCTTC. Amino acids: CSVGDILSGVHEQFF.

The chain couples TRBV5-5 to TRBJ1-2; D is uncertain. The V end was cut by 3 bases, the J end by 0 bases, with 12 bases between. Germline loops: CDR1 SGHKS, CDR2 YYEKEE (reference sequence). The CDR3 has 15 amino acids. The CDR3 here is CASSSGGGANYGYTF. CDR3 bases: TGTGCCAGCAGCTCGGGAGGTGGAGCTAACTATGGCTACACCTTC.

The rearrangement uses TRBV6-5 and TRBJ2-7, with a weak D call TRBD2 (6 bases). The CDR3 covers 16 residues. Trimming took off 0 bases at V and 3 bases at J, with 15 bases between the two ends. Germline CDR1 reads MNHEY; CDR2 reads SVGAGI. The chain's CDR3 is CASSYSSDSGRYEQYF. The CDR3 DNA sequence: TGTGCCAGCAGTTACTCGAGTGATAGCGGTCGCTACGAGCAGTACTTC.